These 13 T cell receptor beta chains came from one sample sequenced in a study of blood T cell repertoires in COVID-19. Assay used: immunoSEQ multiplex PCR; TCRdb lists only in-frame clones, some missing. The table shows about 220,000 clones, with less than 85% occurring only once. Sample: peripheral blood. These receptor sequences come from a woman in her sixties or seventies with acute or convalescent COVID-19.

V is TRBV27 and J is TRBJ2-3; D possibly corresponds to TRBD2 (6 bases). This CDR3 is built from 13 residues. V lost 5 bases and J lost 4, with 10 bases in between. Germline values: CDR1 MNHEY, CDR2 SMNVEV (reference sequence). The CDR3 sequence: CASSRGTSDTQYF. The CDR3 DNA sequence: TGTGCCAGCAGTCGAGGGACTTCAGATACGCAGTATTTT.

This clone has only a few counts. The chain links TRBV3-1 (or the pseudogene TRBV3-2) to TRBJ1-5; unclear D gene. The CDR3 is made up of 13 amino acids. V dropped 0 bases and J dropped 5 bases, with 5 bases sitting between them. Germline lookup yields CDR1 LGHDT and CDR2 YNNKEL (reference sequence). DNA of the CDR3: TGTGCCAGCAGCCAAGATCTTTATCAGCCCCAGCATTTT. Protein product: CASSQDLYQPQHF.

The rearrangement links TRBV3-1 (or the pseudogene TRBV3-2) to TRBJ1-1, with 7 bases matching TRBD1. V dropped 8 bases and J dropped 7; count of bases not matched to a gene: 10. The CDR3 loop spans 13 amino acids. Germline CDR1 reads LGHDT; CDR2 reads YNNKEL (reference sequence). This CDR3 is CASFGQVAGEAFF. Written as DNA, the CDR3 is TGTGCCAGCTTCGGACAGGTGGCTGGTGAAGCTTTCTTT.

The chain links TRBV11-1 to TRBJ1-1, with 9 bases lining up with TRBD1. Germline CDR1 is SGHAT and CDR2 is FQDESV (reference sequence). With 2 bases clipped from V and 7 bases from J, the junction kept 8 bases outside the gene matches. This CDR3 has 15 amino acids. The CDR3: CASSLPPGTGSEAFF. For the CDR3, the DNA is TGTGCCAGCAGCTTACCCCCTGGGACAGGGAGTGAAGCTTTCTTT.

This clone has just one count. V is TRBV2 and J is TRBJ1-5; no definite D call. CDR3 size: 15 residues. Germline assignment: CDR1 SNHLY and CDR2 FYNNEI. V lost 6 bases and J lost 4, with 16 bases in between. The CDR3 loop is CASSSAPGANQPQHF. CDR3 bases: TGTGCCAGCAGCTCTGCGCCAGGTGCAAATCAGCCCCAGCATTTT.

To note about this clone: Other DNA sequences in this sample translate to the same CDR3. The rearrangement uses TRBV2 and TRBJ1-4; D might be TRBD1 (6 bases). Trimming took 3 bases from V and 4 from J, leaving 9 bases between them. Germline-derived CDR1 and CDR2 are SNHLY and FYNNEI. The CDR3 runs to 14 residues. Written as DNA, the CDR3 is TGTGCCAGCAGTGAGACAGGATTTAATGAAAAACTGTTTTTT. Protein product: CASSETGFNEKLFF.

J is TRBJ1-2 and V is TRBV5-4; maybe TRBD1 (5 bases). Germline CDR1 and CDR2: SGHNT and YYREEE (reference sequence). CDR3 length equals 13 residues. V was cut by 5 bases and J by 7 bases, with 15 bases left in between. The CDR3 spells CASSLIDRGGYTF. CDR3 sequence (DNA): TGTGCCAGCAGTTTGATAGACAGAGGTGGCTACACCTTC.

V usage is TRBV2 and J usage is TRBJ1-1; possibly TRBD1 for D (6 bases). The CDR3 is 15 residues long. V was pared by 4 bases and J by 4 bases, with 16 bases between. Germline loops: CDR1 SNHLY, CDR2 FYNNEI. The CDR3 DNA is TGTGCCAGCAGTGCCCAAGAGGGGGGGGTCACTGAAGCTTTCTTT. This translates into CASSAQEGGVTEAFF.

The CDR3 protein is CASSIRKPPTGSYEQYF. Here the CDR3 DNA reads TGTGCCAGTAGTATACGTAAACCACCGACAGGGTCCTACGAGCAGTACTTC. The V gene is TRBV19, the J gene TRBJ2-7; 7 bases line up with TRBD1. Trimming cost V 2 bases and J 1 base; bases outside gene matches: 11. The CDR3 consists of 17 residues. Germline values: CDR1 LNHDA, CDR2 SQIVND (reference sequence).

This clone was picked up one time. The CDR3 coding sequence is TGTGCCACCAGCAGAGGGACAGGGGGTCAGCCCCAGCATTTT. Amino acid sequence: CATSRGTGGQPQHF. This sequence joins TRBV15 and TRBJ1-5; the match to TRBD1 covers 10 bases. V lost 1 base, J lost 6 bases, and 0 bases stayed unmatched. The length of the CDR3 is 14 residues. CDR1 and CDR2 from the germline V gene are LNHNV and YYDKDF (reference sequence).

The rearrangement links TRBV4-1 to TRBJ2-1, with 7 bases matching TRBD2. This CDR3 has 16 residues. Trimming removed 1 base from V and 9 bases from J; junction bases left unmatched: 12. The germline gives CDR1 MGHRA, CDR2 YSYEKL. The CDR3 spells CASSQGMGAGIGEQFF. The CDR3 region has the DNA TGCGCCAGCAGCCAAGGGATGGGAGCGGGGATAGGTGAGCAGTTCTTC.

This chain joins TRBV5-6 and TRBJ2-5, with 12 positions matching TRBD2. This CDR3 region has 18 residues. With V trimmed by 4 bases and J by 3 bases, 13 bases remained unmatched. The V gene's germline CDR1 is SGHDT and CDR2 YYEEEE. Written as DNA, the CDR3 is TGTGCCAGCAGCCCCAATCTAGCGGGGGGGCGTTTAAAAGAGACCCAGTACTTC. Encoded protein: CASSPNLAGGRLKETQYF.

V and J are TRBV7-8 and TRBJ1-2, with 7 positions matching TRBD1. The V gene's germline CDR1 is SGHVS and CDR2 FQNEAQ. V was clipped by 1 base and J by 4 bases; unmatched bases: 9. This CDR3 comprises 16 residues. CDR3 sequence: CASSLVRGDRVYGYTF. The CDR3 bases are TGTGCCAGCAGCTTAGTAAGAGGCGACAGGGTCTATGGCTACACCTTC.